The 5 T cell receptor beta chains reported below all come from one sample, sequenced in a study of blood T cell repertoires in COVID-19. TCRdb's copy holds only in-frame clones and misses some; the assay was immunoSEQ multiplex PCR. The data hold some 150,000 clones, with approximately 85% observed a single time. The sample was peripheral blood. All receptors come from a man in his sixties with COVID-19, enrolled during active disease.

V gene TRBV6-4 combines with J gene TRBJ2-1, with 10 positions matching TRBD2. J was trimmed by 3 bases and V by 0 bases; bases with no gene match: 2. Germline values: CDR1 MRHNA, CDR2 SNTAGT. The CDR3 has 16 residues. CDR3 sequence: CASSDSPSGSYNEQFF. CDR3 sequence (DNA): TGTGCCAGCAGTGACTCGCCTAGCGGGAGCTACAATGAGCAGTTCTTC.

The CDR3 region is CASNMQGTAGETQYF. CDR3 in DNA: TGTGCCAGCAACATGCAGGGTACGGCAGGAGAGACCCAGTACTTC. V and J are TRBV5-4 and TRBJ2-5; D possibly corresponds to TRBD1 (5 bases). Looked up from germline, CDR1 is SGHNT and CDR2 is YYREEE (reference sequence). V was cut by 6 bases and J by 4 bases, with 19 bases left in between. The CDR3 is 15 amino acids.

The V and J genes are TRBV15 and TRBJ2-7, with D possibly being TRBD1 (6 bases). CDR3 length equals 15 residues. Trimming left V 2 bases short and J 1 base short, with 12 bases between. The germline V gene has CDR1 LNHNV and CDR2 YYDKDF (reference sequence). CDR3 DNA sequence: TGTGCCACCAGCAGAACCTGGGACAAGTCCTACGAGCAGTACTTC. Its translation: CATSRTWDKSYEQYF.

This chain uses TRBV6-5 with TRBJ1-2; TRBD1 is a possible D gene (6 bases). CDR1 and CDR2 from the germline V gene are MNHEY and SVGAGI. Between the trimmed V and J ends, which lost 5 bases and 4 bases, there was a span of 17 bases. This CDR3 region has 15 residues. CDR3 coding DNA: TGTGCCAGCAGTCCCCAAACCGGGACAACCTATGGCTACACCTTC. It yields the protein CASSPQTGTTYGYTF.

The chain combines TRBV9 with TRBJ1-5, with D maybe TRBD1 (6 bases). Germline-derived CDR1 and CDR2 are SGDLS and YYNGEE. Deletions cut 3 bases from V and 6 bases from J, with 13 bases between. The CDR3 runs to 14 residues. For the CDR3, the DNA is TGTGCCAGCAGCGGAGGGTCAGGGGCTCAGCCCCAGCATTTT. Amino acids: CASSGGSGAQPQHF.